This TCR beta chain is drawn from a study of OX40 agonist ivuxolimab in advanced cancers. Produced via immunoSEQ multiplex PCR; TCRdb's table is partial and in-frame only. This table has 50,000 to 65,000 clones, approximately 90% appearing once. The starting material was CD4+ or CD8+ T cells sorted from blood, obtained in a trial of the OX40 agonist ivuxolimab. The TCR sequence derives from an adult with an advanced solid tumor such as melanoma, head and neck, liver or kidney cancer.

This chain's CDR3 is CASSPNYYGYTF. CDR3 DNA sequence: TGTGCCAGTAGCCCGAACTATTATGGCTACACCTTC. This chain joins TRBV19 and TRBJ1-2; D not certain. The CDR3 is 12 residues long. The V end lost 6 bases, the J end lost 5 bases, and 10 bases lay between the germline ends. Germline CDR1 is LNHDA and CDR2 is SQIVND (reference sequence). The full variable domain, in which reference TRBV19 and TRBJ1-2 provide the parts outside the CDR3, is DGGITQSPKYLFRKEGQNVTLSCEQNLNHDAMYWYRQDPGQGLRLIYYSQIVNDFQKGDIAEGYSVSREKKESFPLTVTSAQKNPTAFYLCASSPNYYGYTFGSGTRLTVV.